These T cell receptor beta chains were read from a single sample in a study of cytomegalovirus exposure and HLA in healthy donors. Sequenced by immunoSEQ multiplex PCR; TCRdb stores in-frame clones only, minus some. This sample's clone table lists about 200,000 clones. Sequencing was performed on PBMCs. These receptors all come from a man aged 30 to 45 in good health and CMV-seronegative. The conserved cysteine and the conserved F or W are not part of the CDR3 here.

v_gene: TRBV19; len: 14; CDR3aa: ASSIGGLRNTSPLH
v_gene: TRBV7-2; len: 16; CDR3aa: ASSSPGQGAWSNQPQH
v_gene: TRBV19; len: 17; CDR3aa: ASSRRPGQGSRGRYEQY
v_gene: TRBV29-1; len: 19; CDR3aa: SVLSYGTDLTFSSGANVLT
v_gene: TRBV28; len: 15; CDR3aa: ASSLDRTSEEGGELF
v_gene: TRBV4-1; len: 11; CDR3aa: ASSLQGGGELF
v_gene: TRBV19; len: 11; CDR3aa: ASKGQGIYGYT
v_gene: TRBV29-1; len: 12; CDR3aa: SVERGLNTGELF
v_gene: TRBV7-9; len: 12; CDR3aa: ASSQWTGPNIQY
v_gene: TRBV29-1; len: 10; CDR3aa: SGGRVGNEQF
v_gene: TRBV29-1; len: 10; CDR3aa: SGGTGSYGYT
v_gene: TRBV9; len: 12; CDR3aa: ASSVAGTSYEQY
v_gene: TRBV11-2; len: 10; CDR3aa: ASSLDQPGAF
v_gene: TRBV5-6; len: 13; CDR3aa: ASSLARQGNQPQH
v_gene: TRBV5-1; len: 19; CDR3aa: ASSTGLTGGRTFRGTDTQY
v_gene: TRBV7-6; len: 14; CDR3aa: ASSRRGDRTTGELF
v_gene: TRBV6-4; len: 11; CDR3aa: ASRDRDNSPLH
v_gene: TRBV28; len: 13; CDR3aa: ASRLGTGRDTEAF
v_gene: TRBV7-8; len: 17; CDR3aa: ASSLHQAGAMSSGNTIY
v_gene: TRBV9; len: 16; CDR3aa: ASSNGAGGPLNTGELF
v_gene: TRBV5-1; len: 14; CDR3aa: ASSFVAGRNYNEQF
v_gene: TRBV6-5; len: 12; CDR3aa: ASSLQGPRQPQH
v_gene: TRBV11-3; len: 10; CDR3aa: ASSLVQNTIY
v_gene: TRBV29-1; len: 12; CDR3aa: SAGGFTNTGELF
v_gene: TRBV19; len: 13; CDR3aa: ASSNKDTNNQPQH
v_gene: TRBV5-6; len: 13; CDR3aa: ASSGRGFTNYGYT
v_gene: TRBV29-1; len: 11; CDR3aa: SAGLAGGNEQF
v_gene: TRBV19; len: 11; CDR3aa: ASSIDSGSEQF
v_gene: TRBV27; len: 11; CDR3aa: ASRTPRGHEQY
v_gene: TRBV6-6; len: 11; CDR3aa: ASRPTEQKPQH
v_gene: TRBV4-3; len: 11; CDR3aa: ASSQVTGTEAF
v_gene: TRBV7-9; len: 15; CDR3aa: ASSEASSGGRQETQY
v_gene: TRBV2; len: 13; CDR3aa: ASSGERGLGQSQH
v_gene: TRBV7-2; len: 13; CDR3aa: ASSQDGTSGETQY
v_gene: TRBV4-2; len: 12; CDR3aa: ASSQETGVGEQY
v_gene: TRBV7-2; len: 13; CDR3aa: ASSPRAGDTGELF
v_gene: TRBV19; len: 13; CDR3aa: ASSSRQGDGNTIY